This TCR beta chain was sequenced in a study of blood T cell repertoires in COVID-19. Looking at the study overall: The analysed material was cDNA or gDNA that came from T cells, B-cell-depleted T cells, or PBMCs.

CDR3 length: 15 residues. In germline, CDR1 is SGHTA, CDR2 FQGNSA. With 3 bases clipped from V and 3 bases from J, the junction kept 7 bases outside the gene matches. In the source study's methods: Amplification of reference gene primers provided the estimated nucleated cell counts. TCRdb keeps only in-frame clones here, not all; method: immunoSEQ multiplex PCR. V and J calls and clone size are copied from that table; D and trimming were computed from the DNA. Of 350,000 to 550,000 clones listed, around 89% were seen once; the top ten hold over 4%. This sequence was found in a young woman with acute or convalescent COVID-19. The chain carries TRBV7-2 and TRBJ2-7; 8 bases match TRBD2. Sequenced: peripheral blood. Here the CDR3 DNA reads TGTGCCAGCAGCTTCGGGAGGGGAGACATCTACGAGCAGTACTTC. Protein product: CASSFGRGDIYEQYF.